These T cell receptor beta chains were read from a single sample in a study of radiotherapy plus CTLA-4 blockade in lung cancer. The repertoire was sequenced with immunoSEQ multiplex PCR; TCRdb's copy has only in-frame clones and lacks some. Among roughly 100,000 clones listed, roughly 85% were seen once. Material: peripheral blood, obtained from a patient treated with radiotherapy plus ipilimumab. The receptors here all came from a human donor with non-small cell lung cancer that progressed on radiotherapy plus ipilimumab. The conserved cysteine and the conserved F or W are not part of the CDR3 here. Fields, in order: V gene, CDR3 length, J gene, CDR3 protein.

>TRBV29-1|11|TRBJ1-1
SVRWFLNTEAF
>TRBV5-4|11|TRBJ1-2
ASGVGHDYGYT
>TRBV5-4|14|TRBJ1-2
ATHLHGNQGARGYT
>TRBV19|11|TRBJ1-3
ASSPGTLITIY
>TRBV28|9|TRBJ2-3
ASSTTDTQY
>TRBV6-1|12|TRBJ2-3
ASSETTSSDTQY
>TRBV5-1|12|TRBJ1-2
ASSLAGPRDGYT
>TRBV28|12|TRBJ2-3
ASSFPGATDTQY
>TRBV28|12|TRBJ1-1
ASSLVNMNTEAF
>TRBV6-6|13|TRBJ2-1
ASRGQRSSYNEQF
>TRBV28|13|TRBJ1-1
ASSFAAGPNTEAF
>TRBV2|13|TRBJ2-3
ASRRLAGGTDTQY
>TRBV5-1|14|TRBJ2-5
ASSGSPTGGLETQY
>TRBV5-1|12|TRBJ2-5
ASSFTGTEETQY
>TRBV2|13|TRBJ2-5
ASIDTGGSQETQY
>TRBV5-1|13|TRBJ1-1
ASSQTGVDFTEAF
>TRBV28|12|TRBJ1-1
ASILSGFDTEAF
>TRBV2|16|TRBJ2-1
ASSESGLLVISYNEQF
>TRBV27|13|TRBJ2-1
ASSHGTEPYNEQF
>TRBV18|14|TRBJ2-1
ASSPQNTYSYNEQF
>TRBV4-1|15|TRBJ1-1
ASSQERASADHTEAF
>TRBV16|14|TRBJ2-1
ASSQSRLPKYNEQF
>TRBV27|11|TRBJ1-2
ASSLGTGRGYT
>TRBV7-9|13|TRBJ2-5
ASSSTETADETQY
>TRBV10-3|11|TRBJ2-7
AIRASQGNEQY
>TRBV4-2|14|TRBJ2-7
ASSQDEASGSYEQY
>TRBV10-1|15|TRBJ2-7
ASSESSTIAGVNEQY
>TRBV28|9|TRBJ2-7
ASSHSYEQY
>TRBV30|14|TRBJ2-7
AWSGTARGPIYEQY
>TRBV11-2|10|TRBJ1-2
ASSRTGNGYT
>TRBV7-9|12|TRBJ2-7
ASSLRRGSYEQY
>TRBV18|14|TRBJ1-1
ASSQTGGESYTEAF
>TRBV15|13|TRBJ2-3
ATSRVGTPPLNQY
>TRBV2|11|TRBJ2-1
ASSWDSYNEQF
>TRBV6-6|9|TRBJ2-1
ASSRENEQF
>TRBV19|13|TRBJ1-3
ASSTSGTAGNTIY
>TRBV4-1|11|TRBJ1-1
ASSQGDSTEAF
>TRBV7-6|13|TRBJ2-1
ASSLAVSSYNEQF
>TRBV18|12|TRBJ1-5
ASSSGQGNQPQH
>TRBV5-6|12|TRBJ1-6
ASSLADGDSPLH
>TRBV27|15|TRBJ2-6
ASSLTTAASGANVLT
>TRBV19|12|TRBJ2-1
ASSGLAGVNEQF
>TRBV11-2|12|TRBJ1-1
ASSLAGQGTEAF
>TRBV29-1|12|TRBJ2-3
SVPDSRSVDTQY
>TRBV27|12|TRBJ1-2
ASSYGQYSYGYT
>TRBV19|11|TRBJ2-1
ASSRGLYNEQF
>TRBV6-1|12|TRBJ2-3
AGGPAGLPDTQY
>TRBV5-6|13|TRBJ2-1
ASSLGFGTGNEQF
>TRBV2|11|TRBJ2-7
ASTEDRSYEQY
>TRBV2|12|TRBJ2-5
ASRPTSGDRTQY
>TRBV6-6|12|TRBJ1-5
ASSGQNSNQPQH
>TRBV30|13|TRBJ1-6
AWTRDSLYNSPLH
>TRBV2|13|TRBJ1-4
ASRGRVPPNEKLF